This T cell receptor beta chain was retrieved from a study of vaccination and CD4 T cells after COVID-19. Study context: Median time from second vaccine dose to sampling was approximately 69 days (14 to 241). Whole-study findings and limits: Researchers report that a median about 90% of reactive clones in convalescent patients surfaced only post-vaccination.

The Oncomine TCR Beta short-read assay was what sequenced the DNA obtained from cultured CD4+ T cells. TCRdb analysed the PCR reads with MiXCR anew, one entry per CDR3 protein. This sample has about 5,700 distinct CDR3 sequences, with approximately 35% found just once. Regarding treatment: approximately 9-day PBMC culture with coronavirus spike peptide pools or control peptides (ViraFEST assay). Pre-COVID-19 pandemic sampling (2011-2018) yielded the unexposed donor's CD4+ T cells. On this clonotype itself: Its antigen is still unknown.

The CDR3 totals 14 residues. CDR1 SGHTA and CDR2 FQGNSA come from the germline V gene. Trimming took 0 bases from V and 10 from J, leaving 13 bases between them. The sample comprised CD4+ T cells from blood, cultured in vitro. The TCR sequence derives from a human donor in good health. The chain has TRBV7-2 and TRBJ2-1, with D maybe TRBD2 (6 bases). The CDR3 spells CASSLADQTREQFF. CDR3 DNA sequence: TGTGCCAGCAGCTTAGCCGACCAGACTAGAGAGCAGTTCTTC.